Following are 6 T cell receptor beta chains from one sample sequenced in a study of T cell responses to AZD1222 COVID-19 vaccine. Generated by immunoSEQ multiplex PCR, the TCRdb table keeps only in-frame clones and is missing some. The data hold approximately 160,000 clones, with about nine tenths observed a single time. Sequences were derived from peripheral blood, sampled on day 0 of AZD1222 vaccination. The receptor set was obtained from an adult in good health.

The chain carries TRBV6-4 and TRBJ1-5; D remains ambiguous. Germline CDR1 reads MRHNA; CDR2 reads SNTAGT. The V end was cut by 0 bases, the J end by 3 bases, with 12 bases between. The CDR3 totals 16 residues. Here the CDR3 reads CASSDSGGRNNQPQHF. CDR3 sequence (DNA): TGTGCCAGCAGTGACTCGGGTGGACGTAACAATCAGCCCCAGCATTTT.

This rearrangement joins TRBV14 to TRBJ2-1, with 9 bases that match TRBD2. The CDR3 has 16 residues. Unmatched junction bases numbered 7, after V lost 0 bases and J lost 7 bases. Germline assignment: CDR1 SGHDN and CDR2 FVKESK. CDR3 in DNA: TGTGCCAGCAGCCAAGATGGTTGGCGGGGGGGGAATGAGCAGTTCTTC. Protein sequence: CASSQDGWRGGNEQFF.

This chain uses TRBV7-8 with TRBJ2-7; D remains ambiguous. The CDR3 runs to 15 residues. Per germline, CDR1 SGHVS and CDR2 FQNEAQ. V shed 0 bases and J shed 6 bases, with 15 bases lying between them. This CDR3 reads CASSLARVVGSEQYF. The CDR3 nucleotides read TGTGCCAGCAGCTTAGCGCGAGTGGTGGGGTCCGAGCAGTACTTC.

The rearrangement links TRBV12-3 or TRBV12-4 to TRBJ2-2; D may be TRBD1 (6 bases). Trimming left V 8 bases short and J 6 bases short, with 10 bases between. The CDR3 extends over 12 amino acids. The CDR3 sequence is CASCEGAGELFF. CDR3 in DNA: TGTGCCAGCTGCGAGGGGGCCGGGGAGCTGTTTTTT.

The chain links TRBV19 to TRBJ2-3; TRBD2 matches 10 bases. With V trimmed by 3 bases and J by 4 bases, 7 bases remained unmatched. CDR1 LNHDA and CDR2 SQIVND come from the germline V gene (reference sequence). The CDR3 is 16 amino acids. DNA for the CDR3: TGTGCCAGTAGTATGGTAGCGGGGGGCGGGGCAGATACGCAGTATTTT. Amino acid sequence: CASSMVAGGGADTQYF.

This sequence joins TRBV7-6 and TRBJ2-7; 9 bases map to TRBD1. The ends lost 5 bases at V and 3 bases at J; junction bases unmatched: 14. The CDR3 is made up of 17 amino acids. Germline V CDR1 and CDR2: SGHVS, FNYEAQ. The CDR3 loop reads CASSLIGAGTGIYEQYF. DNA for the CDR3: TGTGCCAGCAGCCTAATAGGGGCCGGGACAGGGATCTACGAGCAGTACTTC.